Below, 18 T cell receptor beta chains from the same sample are listed, as sequenced in a study of blood T cell repertoires in COVID-19 (dated by TCRdb to about 2020). The library was built by means of the immunoSEQ multiplex PCR assay. TCRdb obtained this table from immuneACCESS and retained in-frame rearrangements with V and J assigned. These tables miss some clones; where compared with another copy, unresolved V genes account for less than half of the shortfall, and the remainder is unexplained. The sample table lists 200,000 to 250,000 clones, around 90% of them with a count of one. The ten largest clones represent 10% to 12% of the sample. The sample comprised PBMCs or T cells enriched from blood (not recorded which). The receptors originated from a man aged 30 to 39 who had recovered from COVID-19.

For this clone: The same CDR3 is also encoded by other DNA sequences in this sample. The chain carries TRBV3-1 (or the pseudogene TRBV3-2) and TRBJ1-2, with unresolved D. The CDR3 extends over 12 amino acids. Trimming stripped 1 base from V and 4 bases from J, with 4 bases between. Germline V gene data show CDR1 as LGHDT and CDR2 as YNNKEL (reference sequence). For the CDR3, the DNA is TGTGCCAGCAGCCAAGCCCTCTATGGCTACACCTTC. This gives the protein CASSQALYGYTF.

The chain links TRBV7-9 to TRBJ2-1; 10 bases align to TRBD1. V gave up 9 bases and J gave up 7 bases; unmatched junction bases: 9. This CDR3 spans 14 amino acids. CDR1 and CDR2 from the germline V gene are SEHNR and FQNEAQ (reference sequence). The CDR3 coding sequence is TGTGCCAGTACGGACAGGGGGTTCCCGAATGAGCAGTTCTTC. Translating gives CASTDRGFPNEQFF.

This chain connects TRBV5-6 to TRBJ2-7, with 8 bases fitting TRBD2. Trimming cost V 1 base and J 6 bases; bases outside gene matches: 3. The CDR3 contains 13 residues. Germline CDR1 reads SGHDT; CDR2 reads YYEEEE. CDR3: CASSLRGGSEQYF. CDR3 DNA: TGTGCCAGCAGCTTGCGGGGGGGCTCCGAGCAGTACTTC.

The rearrangement uses TRBV19 and TRBJ1-3; 7 bases fit TRBD1. Unmatched junction bases numbered 16, after V lost 7 bases and J lost 7 bases. Germline-derived CDR1 and CDR2 are LNHDA and SQIVND (reference sequence). CDR3 length: 16 amino acids. The CDR3 region is CASTATPTGQKNTIYF. CDR3 nucleotides: TGTGCCAGTACCGCCACTCCTACGGGACAGAAGAACACCATATATTTT.

The chain combines TRBV27 with TRBJ1-1; D ambiguous. Trimming left V 6 bases short and J 0 bases short, with 14 bases between. The germline V gene encodes CDR1 MNHEY and CDR2 SMNVEV (reference sequence). This CDR3 region has 15 residues. The CDR3 DNA is TGTGCCAGCAGGACCGATCAGGTCATGAACACTGAAGCTTTCTTT. Encoded protein: CASRTDQVMNTEAFF.

This clone was recorded a few times. Other DNA sequences in the same sample also yield this CDR3. The chain joins TRBV5-4 to TRBJ1-1; D possibly corresponds to TRBD1 (6 bases). The CDR3 is 13 residues long. The germline CDR1 and CDR2 sequences are SGHNT and YYREEE (reference sequence). V was shortened by 2 bases and J by 5 bases, with 10 bases between the two germline ends. The CDR3 sequence is CASSLGGTTEAFF. In nucleotides, the CDR3 is TGTGCCAGCAGCTTAGGGGGTACTACTGAAGCTTTCTTT.

The chain carries TRBV28 and TRBJ2-7; TRBD1 matches at 10 bases. V shed 8 bases and J 7 bases; nucleotides not matched to a gene: 14. This CDR3 is built from 15 residues. Germline V CDR1 and CDR2: MDHEN, SYDVKM. The DNA of the CDR3 is TGTGCCAGCGGATTAGCCGGGACAGGGGATAGGGAGCAGTACTTC. Protein product: CASGLAGTGDREQYF.

The chain employs TRBV4-1 and TRBJ2-7; 11 positions match TRBD2. V shed 2 bases and J 1 base; nucleotides not matched to a gene: 7. Germline CDR1 MGHRA, CDR2 YSYEKL. The CDR3 runs 17 residues. CDR3: CASSQYQLAGVSYEQYF. The CDR3 nucleotides are TGCGCCAGCAGCCAATACCAACTAGCGGGAGTATCCTACGAGCAGTACTTC.

V is TRBV7-2 and J is TRBJ1-5; D is undetermined. Germline assignment: CDR1 SGHTA and CDR2 FQGNSA. V shed 3 bases and J shed 6 bases, with 9 bases lying between them. The CDR3 is 13 amino acids. Written as DNA, the CDR3 is TGTGCCAGCAGCTTTGAGACAATTCAGCCCCAGCATTTT. Its protein product is CASSFETIQPQHF.

The chain couples TRBV27 to TRBJ2-1, with 8 positions matching TRBD2. In germline, CDR1 is MNHEY, CDR2 SMNVEV (reference sequence). The CDR3 has 14 amino acids. With V trimmed by 5 bases and J by 8 bases, 8 bases remained unmatched. CDR3 DNA sequence: TGTGCCAGCAGTCCAAGCGGGAGTATGTATGAGCAGTTCTTC. Translation: CASSPSGSMYEQFF.

The chain uses TRBV28 and TRBJ2-4; 7 bases agree with TRBD1. V shed 8 bases, J shed 6 bases, and the junction held 4 bases outside the gene matches. Germline values: CDR1 MDHEN, CDR2 SYDVKM. The CDR3 totals 12 residues. CDR3 in amino acids: CASGDSVNIQYF. DNA for the CDR3: TGTGCCAGCGGGGACAGCGTAAACATTCAGTACTTC.

The CDR3 bases are TGCAGCTCGTCCGCAGGGTCCGGAAACACCATATATTTT. It yields the protein CSSSAGSGNTIYF. The chain is built from TRBV29-1 and TRBJ1-3; TRBD1 is a possible D gene (5 bases). The CDR3 loop spans 13 amino acids. V was cut by 8 bases and J by 4 bases, with 15 bases left in between. Germline values: CDR1 SQVTM, CDR2 ANQGSEA. The whole variable domain, filled in from reference TRBV29-1 and TRBJ1-3, reads SAVISQKPSRDICQRGTSLTIQCQVDSQVTMMFWYRQQPGQSLTLIATANQGSEATYESGFVIDKFPISRPNLTFSTLTVSNMSPEDSSIYLCSSSAGSGNTIYFGEGSWLTVV.

The chain employs TRBV30 and TRBJ1-1; D is uncertain. V was shortened by 2 bases and J by 8 bases, with 6 bases between the two germline ends. Germline CDR1 and CDR2: GTSNPN and SVGIG (reference sequence). The CDR3 covers 10 residues. CDR3 sequence: CAWSRVEAFF. The CDR3 nucleotides read TGTGCCTGGAGTAGAGTGGAAGCTTTCTTT.

CDR3 sequence (DNA): TGTGCCAGCAGCCAAGATTTTCCAGAGGATGAGCGGGGGACCGGGGAGCTGTTTTTT. Its translation is CASSQDFPEDERGTGELFF. This rearrangement joins TRBV3-1 (or the pseudogene TRBV3-2) to TRBJ2-2; 8 nucleotides align to TRBD2. This CDR3 has 19 amino acids. V shed 0 bases and J 5 bases; nucleotides not matched to a gene: 14. CDR1 and CDR2 from the germline V gene are LGHDT and YNNKEL (reference sequence).

The V call is TRBV7-2, the J call TRBJ2-7, with 7 bases fitting TRBD2. The CDR3 runs 12 residues. The ends lost 5 bases at V and 6 bases at J; junction bases unmatched: 4. Germline values: CDR1 SGHTA, CDR2 FQGNSA. CDR3 sequence: CASSRREGEQYF. CDR3 bases: TGTGCCAGCAGCCGCAGGGAGGGCGAGCAGTACTTC.

This chain uses TRBV7-3 with TRBJ2-1; 7 nucleotides agree with TRBD2. The junction had 8 bases not matched to a gene; V was cut back by 1 base and J by 8 bases. Germline CDR1 reads SGHTA; CDR2 reads FQGTGA. This CDR3 has 15 amino acids. The CDR3 reads CASSLKAGPLDEQFF. Written as DNA, the CDR3 is TGTGCCAGCAGCTTAAAAGCGGGGCCTCTGGATGAGCAGTTCTTC.

V gene TRBV12-5 combines with J gene TRBJ2-6, with D unclear. The length of the CDR3 is 14 residues. Germline V CDR1 and CDR2: LGHNT, FRNRAP. V lost 3 bases and J 2 bases, leaving 5 bases between the germline ends. CDR3 residues: CASGFGAGANVLTF. In DNA, the CDR3 is TGTGCTAGTGGTTTCGGTGCTGGGGCCAACGTCCTGACTTTC.

There are a few counts of this clone. The chain joins TRBV7-3 to TRBJ2-1, with 10 bases identical to TRBD2. CDR1 and CDR2 from the germline V gene are SGHTA and FQGTGA. V dropped 5 bases and J dropped 2; count of bases not matched to a gene: 6. The CDR3 has 16 amino acids. In DNA, the CDR3 is TGTGCCAGCAGCGGACCCGGGACTAGCGCCTACAATGAGCAGTTCTTC. It is translated as CASSGPGTSAYNEQFF.